The 27 T cell receptor beta chains below all came from one sample that was sequenced in a study of blood T cell repertoires in COVID-19. Sequencing used immunoSEQ multiplex PCR; TCRdb keeps in-frame clones, though not all of them. The table has fewer than 150,000 clones, roughly 85% seen once; the top ten hold roughly 4.5%. The source material was peripheral blood. These receptors were collected from a human donor in a cohort sampled during active COVID-19.

This clone was observed a handful of times. The genes are TRBV12-3 or TRBV12-4 and TRBJ1-1; 7 nucleotides line up with TRBD1. The CDR3 sequence is 13 residues long. Unmatched junction bases numbered 10, after V lost 5 bases and J lost 10 bases. DNA for the CDR3: TGTGCCAGCAGTCCTCTTATGGACAGGATAGCTTTCTTT. This gives the protein CASSPLMDRIAFF.

The chain joins TRBV9 to TRBJ1-3; tentative D call: TRBD1 (6 bases). Germline assignment: CDR1 SGDLS and CDR2 YYNGEE. Trimming pared 0 bases from V and 4 bases from J, leaving 11 bases between. This CDR3 has 15 residues. CDR3 in amino acids: CASSVEGTMGNTIYF. Here the CDR3 DNA reads TGTGCCAGCAGCGTAGAGGGGACAATGGGAAACACCATATATTTT.

The chain employs TRBV6-5 and TRBJ1-2, with 7 bases that match TRBD1. This CDR3 contains 16 residues. Germline V CDR1 and CDR2: MNHEY, SVGAGI. V lost 0 bases, J lost 3 bases, and 7 bases stayed unmatched. CDR3 sequence (DNA): TGTGCCAGCAGTTACTCGAAGGGGGCCGGATACTATGGCTACACCTTC. Amino acids: CASSYSKGAGYYGYTF.

V usage is TRBV9 and J usage is TRBJ1-2; 8 bases are a match to TRBD1. CDR3 size: 15 residues. Losses at the gene ends were 2 bases for V and 8 bases for J; bases not matched to a gene: 11. Germline loops: CDR1 SGDLS, CDR2 YYNGEE. The chain's CDR3 is CASSVSGTGQGGYTF. The CDR3 nucleotides are TGTGCCAGCAGCGTTTCCGGGACAGGACAGGGCGGCTACACCTTC.

The rearrangement links TRBV5-6 to TRBJ1-1, with D possibly being TRBD1 (6 bases). The CDR3 length is 16 residues. Looked up from germline, CDR1 is SGHDT and CDR2 is YYEEEE. Trimming cost V 2 bases and J 4 bases, with 18 bases left between them. Here the CDR3 DNA reads TGTGCCAGCAGCTTTTTGGTGGGGGCCCGACCCACTGAAGCTTTCTTT. It encodes CASSFLVGARPTEAFF.

The count of this clone is one. V gene TRBV2 combines with J gene TRBJ1-2; tentatively, D is TRBD1 (6 bases). CDR3 length equals 13 residues. The V end was cut by 5 bases, the J end by 8 bases, with 15 bases between. Germline CDR1 reads SNHLY; CDR2 reads FYNNEI. The CDR3 nucleotides read TGTGCCAGCAGTATGTGGGACAAATGGGGCTACACCTTC. It yields the protein CASSMWDKWGYTF.

This chain links TRBV12-3 or TRBV12-4 with TRBJ2-5; D is possibly TRBD1 (6 bases). Trimming cost V 6 bases and J 0 bases, with 8 bases left between them. The CDR3 is 13 amino acids. The chain's CDR3 is CASSRTDQETQYF. The CDR3, as DNA: TGTGCCAGCAGCCGGACAGACCAAGAGACCCAGTACTTC.

The chain recombines TRBV28 with TRBJ1-2; perhaps TRBD1 as D (5 bases). Germline CDR1 is MDHEN and CDR2 is SYDVKM. V gave up 6 bases and J gave up 1 base, with 15 bases separating them. The CDR3 runs to 15 residues. The chain's CDR3 is CASRRRVSLNYGYTF. The DNA for the CDR3 is TGTGCCAGCAGGCGCAGGGTTTCCCTTAACTATGGCTACACCTTC.

The chain combines TRBV2 with TRBJ2-2, with 8 bases lining up with TRBD1. Germline V gene data show CDR1 as SNHLY and CDR2 as FYNNEI. The V and J ends lost 5 bases and 6 bases, in that order; junction bases with no gene match: 5. CDR3 length: 14 amino acids. The CDR3 spells CASSREQGAGELFF. The CDR3, as DNA: TGTGCCAGCAGTCGAGAACAGGGGGCCGGGGAGCTGTTTTTT.

The chain is built from TRBV4-3 and TRBJ2-5, with D perhaps matching TRBD2 (6 bases). The CDR3 is 15 amino acids. V lost 4 bases, J lost 1 base, and 13 bases lay in between. The germline gives CDR1 LGHNA, CDR2 YSLEER. CDR3 amino acids: CASSPGSQAQETQYF. DNA for the CDR3: TGCGCCAGCAGCCCCGGGAGCCAGGCCCAAGAGACCCAGTACTTC.

The gene calls are TRBV19 and TRBJ2-5; TRBD2 aligns across 9 bases. CDR3 length: 13 amino acids. The V segment lost 8 bases and the J segment 5 bases; nucleotides outside the gene matches: 6. Germline V gene lookup returns CDR1 LNHDA and CDR2 SQIVND (reference sequence). The CDR3 loop reads CASDSGRGETQYF. In DNA, the CDR3 is TGTGCCAGTGATAGCGGGAGAGGGGAGACCCAGTACTTC.

V usage is TRBV6-2 or TRBV6-3 and J usage is TRBJ1-5, with D possibly TRBD1 on 6 matching bases. The length of the CDR3 is 13 residues. Germline values: CDR1 MNHEY, CDR2 SVGEGT. V lost 5 bases to trimming and J lost 7 bases, with 12 bases between them. In DNA form, the CDR3 reads TGTGCCAGCAGTACAGGGTTGAGGCAGCCCCAGCATTTT. Translated: CASSTGLRQPQHF.

This clone was detected ten times or more. The chain joins TRBV12-2 to TRBJ2-1; TRBD2 is the table's D call and was not checked against the DNA. TRBV12-2 is a listed pseudogene. The CDR3 is made up of 15 amino acids. In DNA form, the CDR3 reads TGTGCAAGTCGCGGGCAGGGACTAGCATTCCGTGAGCAGTTCTTC. Its protein product is CASRGQGLAFREQFF.

This clone was recorded only once. The V gene is TRBV7-2, the J gene TRBJ2-3; 13 positions agree with TRBD2. CDR3 length equals 15 residues. From germline, CDR1 is SGHTA and CDR2 FQGNSA. Germline trimming cut 5 bases from V and 5 bases from J; bases unmatched to any gene: 4. The CDR3 spells CASSRTSGGVDTQYF. As DNA, the CDR3 is TGTGCCAGCAGCAGGACTAGCGGGGGTGTAGATACGCAGTATTTT.

The chain joins TRBV5-4 to TRBJ2-1; TRBD2 aligns across 9 bases. CDR1 and CDR2 from the germline V gene are SGHNT and YYREEE (reference sequence). J gave up 6 bases and V 3 bases, and 4 bases lay outside the gene matches. The CDR3 is made up of 14 amino acids. The CDR3 sequence: CASSSKTSGNEQFF. Written as DNA, the CDR3 is TGTGCCAGCAGCTCCAAGACTAGCGGCAATGAGCAGTTCTTC.

The V call is TRBV30, the J call TRBJ2-7, with 8 bases that match TRBD1. Germline-derived CDR1 and CDR2 are GTSNPN and SVGIG (reference sequence). V gave up 2 bases and J gave up 5 bases; unmatched junction bases: 8. The CDR3 sequence is 14 residues long. CDR3 region: CAWSRQGIGDEQYV. The DNA for the CDR3 is TGTGCCTGGAGTAGACAGGGGATAGGTGACGAGCAGTACGTC.

This clone was observed a single time. The chain joins TRBV10-3 to TRBJ2-2, with D unclear. This CDR3 is 13 amino acids long. V was pared by 8 bases and J by 1 base, with 8 bases between. Germline CDR1 and CDR2: ENHRY and SYGVKD. The CDR3 loop is CAIGTGNTGELFF. The CDR3 DNA reads as TGTGCCATCGGTACGGGGAACACCGGGGAGCTGTTTTTT.

This chain links TRBV6-2 or TRBV6-3 with TRBJ1-1, with D possibly matching TRBD1 (5 bases). This CDR3 has 14 amino acids. The V gene lost 4 bases and the J gene lost 3 bases, with 12 bases spanning the gap. Germline values: CDR1 MNHEY, CDR2 SVGEGT. CDR3 in amino acids: CASSSAGIDTEAFF. The DNA of the CDR3 is TGTGCCAGCAGTTCGGCAGGGATTGACACTGAAGCTTTCTTT.

The chain couples TRBV29-1 to TRBJ2-5; 8 bases are shared with TRBD1. With V trimmed by 8 bases and J by 2 bases, 16 bases remained unmatched. The CDR3 runs 16 residues. Germline CDR1 and CDR2: SQVTM and ANQGSEA. The CDR3 DNA reads as TGCAGCTCAGGGGGCGTCATTGGCCGGAATCAAGAGACCCAGTACTTC. Translating it yields CSSGGVIGRNQETQYF.

The CDR3 loop is CASRAGGSYEQYV. The CDR3 DNA reads as TGTGCCAGCAGGGCAGGGGGGAGTTACGAGCAGTACGTC. This rearrangement joins TRBV27 to TRBJ2-7; a weak D match, TRBD1 (7 bases). V lost 6 bases and J 4 bases, leaving 13 bases between the germline ends. Germline V gene sequence: CDR1 MNHEY, CDR2 SMNVEV (reference sequence). The CDR3 extends over 13 amino acids.

The chain links TRBV27 to TRBJ2-7, with D perhaps TRBD2 (6 bases). This CDR3 contains 18 residues. Trimming took off 3 bases at V and 0 bases at J, with 21 bases between the two ends. Per the germline V gene, CDR1 is MNHEY and CDR2 is SMNVEV (reference sequence). CDR3 bases: TGTGCCAGCAGTTTCTCCGGTATTAGGGTGGGGGGCTCCTACGAGCAGTACTTC. Translation: CASSFSGIRVGGSYEQYF.

The V call is TRBV18, the J call TRBJ1-2; D not certain. Trimming took 0 bases from V and 7 from J, leaving 6 bases between them. The germline gives CDR1 KGHSH, CDR2 LQKENI. This CDR3 region has 12 residues. The CDR3 reads CASSPPGPGYTF. As DNA, the CDR3 is TGTGCCAGCTCACCACCTGGGCCTGGCTACACCTTC.

This clone was counted once. The chain carries TRBV11-3 and TRBJ2-1, with 10 bases fitting TRBD2. Germline assignment: CDR1 SGHNT and CDR2 YENEEA. Unmatched junction bases numbered 4, after V lost 1 base and J lost 1 base. This CDR3 region has 17 residues. The CDR3 protein is CASSLGLAGVSYNEQFF. The DNA for the CDR3 is TGTGCCAGCAGCTTAGGCCTAGCGGGGGTATCCTACAATGAGCAGTTCTTC. The whole variable domain, filled in from reference TRBV11-3 and TRBJ2-1, reads EAGVVQSPRYKIIEKKQPVAFWCNPISGHNTLYWYLQNLGQGPELLIRYENEEAVDDSQLPKDRFSAERLKGVDSTLKIQPAELGDSAVYLCASSLGLAGVSYNEQFFGPGTRLTVL.

The chain is built from TRBV28 and TRBJ1-1, with 7 bases fitting TRBD1. CDR1 and CDR2 from the germline V gene are MDHEN and SYDVKM. The CDR3 has 12 residues. V lost 6 bases and J lost 4; bases outside the gene matches: 2. CDR3 nucleotide sequence: TGTGCCAGCAGGACAGGGACCACTGAAGCTTTCTTT. Translated: CASRTGTTEAFF.

This chain uses TRBV6-5 with TRBJ2-4; possible D gene TRBD2, 5 bases. The V and J ends lost 8 bases and 0 bases respectively, with 11 bases between them. The germline gives CDR1 MNHEY, CDR2 SVGAGI. This CDR3 spans 14 amino acids. Here the CDR3 DNA reads TGTGCCAGCGACCGGGGAGTAGCCAAAAACATTCAGTACTTC. Protein sequence: CASDRGVAKNIQYF.

This clone was seen a few times. The chain couples TRBV2 to TRBJ1-4, with a possible D match to TRBD1 (5 bases). Germline V CDR1 and CDR2: SNHLY, FYNNEI. Trimming took 8 bases from V and 8 from J, leaving 21 bases between them. This CDR3 region has 15 residues. The CDR3 loop is CASANRDGGQEKLFF. Here the CDR3 DNA reads TGTGCCAGCGCTAACCGGGACGGAGGGCAAGAAAAACTGTTTTTT.

The genes are TRBV6-1 and TRBJ1-2; D is undetermined. CDR1 and CDR2 from the germline V gene are MNHNS and SASEGT. The V gene lost 3 bases and the J gene lost 4 bases, with 18 bases spanning the gap. CDR3 length: 16 amino acids. The CDR3 here is CASSDPVGGKTYGYTF. Here the CDR3 DNA reads TGTGCCAGCAGTGACCCGGTTGGCGGAAAAACCTATGGCTACACCTTC.